The sequence of this TCR beta chain was determined in a study of blood T cell repertoires in COVID-19. Study as a whole: From the United States, Italy and Spain came samples of acute and convalescent COVID-19. In each case, the material was cDNA or gDNA derived from T cells, B-cell-depleted T cells, or PBMCs.

The CDR3 sequence is 15 residues long. The V gene's germline CDR1 is SGHDT and CDR2 YYEEEE. Trimming stripped 0 bases from V and 6 bases from J, with 10 bases between. TCRdb's copy holds only in-frame clones and misses some; the assay was immunoSEQ multiplex PCR. The repertoire has 70,000 to 85,000 clones, approximately 83% of them found once; the top ten carry 7% to 9.5%. The V gene is TRBV5-6, the J gene TRBJ1-6; weak D call: TRBD1 (5 bases). The clonotype was recovered from a human donor in a cohort sampled during active COVID-19. The sequencing input was peripheral blood. The CDR3: CASSLAQGRNSPLHF. In nucleotides, the CDR3 is TGTGCCAGCAGCTTGGCCCAGGGCCGTAATTCACCCCTCCACTTT.